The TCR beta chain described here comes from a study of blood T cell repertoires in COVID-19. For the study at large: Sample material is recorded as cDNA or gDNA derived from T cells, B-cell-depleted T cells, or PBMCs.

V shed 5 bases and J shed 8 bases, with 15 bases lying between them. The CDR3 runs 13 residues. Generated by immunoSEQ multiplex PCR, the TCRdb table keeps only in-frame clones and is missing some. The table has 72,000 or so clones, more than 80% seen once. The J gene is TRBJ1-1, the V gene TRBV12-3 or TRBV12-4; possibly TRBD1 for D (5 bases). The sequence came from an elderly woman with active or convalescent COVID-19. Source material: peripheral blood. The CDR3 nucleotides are TGTGCCAGCAGTCAAAATTCAGGGTTGGAAGCTTTCTTT. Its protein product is CASSQNSGLEAFF.